This T cell receptor (beta chain) emerged from a study of blood T cell repertoires in COVID-19. Study overall: Researchers got acute and convalescent COVID-19 samples from the United States, Italy and Spain. From T cells, B-cell-depleted T cells, or PBMCs came the material, which was cDNA or gDNA.

Authors' methods: Amplification of reference gene primers provided the estimated nucleated cell counts. Generated by immunoSEQ multiplex PCR, the TCRdb table keeps only in-frame clones and is missing some. The V and J calls and clone size come from that table; D and trimming were worked out from the DNA. This table has 80,000 to 100,000 clones, about nine tenths appearing once. The receptor's source is a man aged 55 to 69 with acute or convalescent COVID-19. What was sequenced was peripheral blood.

The CDR3 DNA is TGTGCCATTAATAACGGGATCCGGGGGGGCGGCTACACCTTC. Translating it yields CAINNGIRGGGYTF. This sequence joins TRBV6-5 and TRBJ1-2; weak D call: TRBD1 (6 bases). Germline V gene lookup returns CDR1 MNHEY and CDR2 SVGAGI. The CDR3 contains 14 residues. The ends were cut back, 10 bases at V and 8 bases at J, with 23 bases in the middle.